This entry describes one T cell receptor (beta chain). The antigen remains unidentified. The authors distributed each subset's genomic DNA evenly over several immunoSEQ plates. Profiling relied on immunoSEQ multiplex PCR, and the TCRdb table lists in-frame clones only, not all of them. The sample carries about 820,000 clones, over 90% recorded once. This sample is drawn from a study of shared clonotypes between healthy human individuals. Germline V CDR1 and CDR2: ENHRY, SYGVKD. The CDR3 covers 13 residues. V lost 3 bases and J 7 bases, leaving 12 bases between the germline ends. Study-level findings and limits: Inspection by rarefaction showed sorted-subset sequencing to be incomplete despite large depth. Some naive CD4 clonotypes, around 5%, turned up in common across several donors.

Terminally differentiated effector memory CD45RA+ cells were excluded by CCR7 positive selection of CD45RO-negative cells. The V and J genes are TRBV10-3 and TRBJ1-2; D is ambiguous. Sequenced sample: naive CD8+ T cells sorted from blood. The receptor comes from a man aged 30-40 years in good health. In DNA form, the CDR3 reads TGTGCCATCAGTGATATGGAAAGCGGTGGCTACACCTTC. Protein: CAISDMESGGYTF.